The present T cell receptor (beta chain) was sequenced within a study of human T cells and chemical hapten exposure. Whole-study findings and limits: Donors' alopecia may make their immune response differ from healthy people's. Versus controls, expanded TCRs had significantly more large CDR3 similarity clusters.

The J segment lost 6 bases and the V segment lost 5 bases, leaving 7 bases of the junction unmatched. The CDR3 extends over 15 amino acids. Germline values: CDR1 MDHEN, CDR2 SYDVKM. MiXCR, run by TCRdb on the RACE reads, gives a single entry per CDR3 protein. The sample lists roughly 50,000 distinct CDR3 sequences; approximately 11% were seen once. Noted time point: patch test 1, 2 weeks after DPC sensitization. Treatment given: therapeutic diphenylcyclopropenone sensitization with weekly scalp DPC. Before extraction, the whole blood was not fractionated, and total RNA was taken from it. This clonotype has at least ten counts. The target antigen is unknown.

Material: whole blood, obtained in connection with sensitization to the hapten diphenylcyclopropenone (DPC). This TCR came from a woman aged 35 to 49 with alopecia areata. Some clones in this sample may be carry-over from other donors' samples. This chain connects TRBV28 to TRBJ1-5; 10 bases line up with TRBD1. For the CDR3, the DNA is TGTGCCAGCAGTGGGACAGGGGCGCGCATTCAGCCCCAGCATTTT. Amino acid sequence: CASSGTGARIQPQHF. Variable domain in full (rest from reference TRBV28 and TRBJ1-5): DVKVTQSSRYLVKRTGEKVFLECVQDMDHENMFWYRQDPGLGLRLIYFSYDVKMKEKGDIPEGYSVSREKKERFSLILESASTNQTSMYLCASSGTGARIQPQHFGDGTRLSIL.